These 28 T cell receptor beta chains originate from one sample sequenced in a study of shared clonotypes between healthy human individuals. The data were produced by immunoSEQ multiplex PCR, yet TCRdb's version contains in-frame clones alone and is incomplete. Among about 2.3 million clones listed, 85% to 95% were seen once. Sequences were obtained from naive CD4+ T cells from PBMCs. As to subset: CD45RA+ positively selected. Source of these receptors: a man younger than 35 in good health. Some clones in this sample may be carry-over from other donors' samples.

V gene TRBV28 combines with J gene TRBJ2-7, with 7 bases lining up with TRBD2. This CDR3 contains 16 residues. Germline CDR1 MDHEN, CDR2 SYDVKM. The V and J ends lost 6 bases and 5 bases, in that order; junction bases with no gene match: 16. CDR3 sequence reads: CASSSPSGNLEDEQYF. The CDR3 DNA reads TGTGCCAGCAGCAGCCCCAGCGGGAACCTCGAGGACGAGCAGTACTTC.

The chain couples TRBV25-1 to TRBJ1-1; tentative D call: TRBD1 (6 bases). Germline V gives CDR1 MGHDK, CDR2 SYGVNS. The CDR3 consists of 15 residues. Trimming cost V 7 bases and J 0 bases, with 15 bases left between them. The CDR3, as DNA: TGTGCCAGCAATCGGGGGGCCGGCATGAACACTGAAGCTTTCTTT. Amino acids: CASNRGAGMNTEAFF.

The chain couples TRBV27 to TRBJ2-2, with 9 bases aligning to TRBD1. V lost 2 bases, J lost 4 bases, and 5 bases stayed unmatched. The CDR3 is made up of 16 amino acids. In germline, CDR1 is MNHEY, CDR2 SMNVEV (reference sequence). CDR3: CASSLGDRVGTGELFF. CDR3 in DNA: TGTGCCAGCAGTTTAGGGGACAGGGTTGGCACCGGGGAGCTGTTTTTT.

This clone came up once. The chain carries TRBV7-8 and TRBJ2-3; 7 nucleotides match TRBD2. Germline assignment: CDR1 SGHVS and CDR2 FQNEAQ. The CDR3 is 16 amino acids. V was pared by 2 bases and J by 4 bases, with 9 bases of the junction left unmatched. The CDR3 DNA reads TGTGCCAGCAGCTTATGGGGGGAGGGCGTCCCAGATACGCAGTATTTT. It translates to CASSLWGEGVPDTQYF.

Comments on this clone: Other DNA sequences within the sample encode an identical CDR3. The rearrangement uses TRBV18 and TRBJ2-7; D is uncertain. V lost 6 bases, J lost 0 bases, and 9 bases lay in between. Germline V gives CDR1 KGHSH, CDR2 LQKENI. The CDR3 sequence is 13 residues long. CDR3 loop: CASSPYSSYEQYF. As DNA, the CDR3 is TGTGCCAGCTCCCCCTATAGCTCCTACGAGCAGTACTTC.

The chain employs TRBV18 and TRBJ2-1; no clear D. The V gene's germline CDR1 is KGHSH and CDR2 LQKENI. The CDR3 length is 15 residues. V was pared by 6 bases and J by 0 bases, with 12 bases between. The CDR3 spells CASSLSQSSYNEQFF. In nucleotides, the CDR3 is TGTGCCAGCTCCCTATCACAGTCCTCCTACAATGAGCAGTTCTTC.

This clone was picked up a small number of times. V usage is TRBV18 and J usage is TRBJ1-5, with D unclear. V lost 4 bases and J lost 3, with 7 bases in between. CDR3 length equals 13 residues. Germline-derived CDR1 and CDR2 are KGHSH and LQKENI. The CDR3 sequence: CASSQNNNQPQHF. The CDR3 DNA reads as TGTGCCAGCTCACAAAATAACAATCAGCCCCAGCATTTT.

The rearrangement uses TRBV29-1 and TRBJ2-1; D gene uncertain. The CDR3 runs 12 residues. Between the trimmed V and J ends, which lost 4 bases and 4 bases, there was a span of 8 bases. CDR1 SQVTM and CDR2 ANQGSEA come from the germline V gene. CDR3: CSVGMWYNEQFF. In DNA, the CDR3 is TGCAGCGTTGGGATGTGGTACAATGAGCAGTTCTTC.

The V gene is TRBV28, the J gene TRBJ1-5; D is undetermined. Germline V gene sequence: CDR1 MDHEN, CDR2 SYDVKM. V was cut by 1 base and J by 11 bases, with 9 bases left in between. The CDR3 runs 12 residues. CDR3 sequence (DNA): TGTGCCAGCAGTTTATCCGATCCTACCCAGCATTTT. Its translation is CASSLSDPTQHF.

The chain uses TRBV28 and TRBJ1-2; D uncertain. Germline V gene lookup returns CDR1 MDHEN and CDR2 SYDVKM. The CDR3 extends over 13 amino acids. Trimming pared 5 bases from V and 4 bases from J, leaving 11 bases between. The CDR3 DNA reads as TGTGCCAGCAGTCCCGCATCCAGCTATGGCTACACCTTC. Translated: CASSPASSYGYTF.

CDR3 DNA: TGTGCCGGACGACAGGGGGCGTACACTGAAGCTTTCTTT. Its translation: CAGRQGAYTEAFF. The rearrangement uses TRBV6-1 and TRBJ1-1, with 10 bases aligning to TRBD1. Germline V lookup: CDR1 MNHNS, CDR2 SASEGT. CDR3 size: 13 residues. V dropped 11 bases and J dropped 3; count of bases not matched to a gene: 6.

The chain links TRBV20-1 to TRBJ2-5; no definite D call. This CDR3 spans 11 amino acids. In germline, CDR1 is DFQATT, CDR2 SNEGSKA (reference sequence). V dropped 1 base and J dropped 4 bases, with 4 bases sitting between them. CDR3 amino acids: CSARVVETQYF. The CDR3 bases are TGCAGTGCTAGAGTGGTAGAGACCCAGTACTTC.

This clone was detected only once. The V gene is TRBV7-2, the J gene TRBJ2-3, with 8 bases fitting TRBD1. Looked up from germline, CDR1 is SGHTA and CDR2 is FQGNSA. The length of the CDR3 is 17 residues. Trimming at V came to 1 base and at J to 6 bases, leaving 12 bases not matched to a gene. The CDR3, as DNA: TGTGCCAGCAGCTTAGTCGGCGACAGGGGCAGTTGGGATACGCAGTATTTT. Protein product: CASSLVGDRGSWDTQYF.

V and J are TRBV5-6 and TRBJ2-1; no firm D call. The germline V gene has CDR1 SGHDT and CDR2 YYEEEE. V was shortened by 1 base and J by 5 bases, with 10 bases between the two germline ends. The CDR3 totals 14 residues. This CDR3 is CASSLFDNHNEQFF. CDR3 DNA: TGTGCCAGCAGCTTGTTTGACAACCACAATGAGCAGTTCTTC.

The V and J genes are TRBV18 and TRBJ2-3; D gene unclear. Trimming stripped 0 bases from V and 4 bases from J, with 8 bases between. The CDR3 totals 14 residues. Germline values: CDR1 KGHSH, CDR2 LQKENI. The CDR3 sequence: CASSPPTTADTQYF. The CDR3, as DNA: TGTGCCAGCTCACCACCGACCACCGCAGATACGCAGTATTTT.

Worth noting for this clone: Other nucleotide sequences from this sample produce the same CDR3. This chain uses TRBV7-9 with TRBJ1-1, with no clear D. This CDR3 is 12 amino acids long. V lost 3 bases to trimming and J lost 5 bases, with 7 bases between them. Germline V gene data show CDR1 as SEHNR and CDR2 as FQNEAQ (reference sequence). The CDR3 DNA follows: TGTGCCAGCAGCTTCCCCGGGACTGAAGCTTTCTTT. As protein: CASSFPGTEAFF. Combining the CDR3 with reference TRBV7-9 and TRBJ1-1 gives the whole variable domain DTGVSQNPRHKITKRGQNVTFRCDPISEHNRLYWYRQTLGQGPEFLTYFQNEAQLEKSRLLSDRFSAERPKGSFSTLEIQRTEQGDSAMYLCASSFPGTEAFFGQGTRLTVV.

With respect to this clone: Other DNA variants within this sample encode the same CDR3. The DNA of the CDR3 is TGTGCCAGCAGAGTAAGCGGGAGCTCCTACAATGAGCAGTTCTTC. Residues: CASRVSGSSYNEQFF. The V and J genes are TRBV6-1 and TRBJ2-1; 8 bases fit TRBD2. CDR1 is MNHNS, CDR2 SASEGT, per germline. J lost 0 bases, V lost 6 bases, and 4 bases had no gene match. The CDR3 is 15 amino acids.

This chain joins TRBV5-1 and TRBJ2-1; D may be TRBD2 (5 bases). CDR1 is SGHRS and CDR2 is YFSETQ in the germline V gene. There are 15 residues in the CDR3. Trimming cost V 8 bases and J 0 bases, with 15 bases left between them. The DNA for the CDR3 is TGCGCCAGTCGACTCAGCGGACTCTCCTACAATGAGCAGTTCTTC. Its protein is CASRLSGLSYNEQFF.

The chain joins TRBV10-1 to TRBJ2-7; TRBD1 is a possible D gene (5 bases). The CDR3 runs 13 residues. V lost 5 bases to trimming and J lost 7 bases, with 15 bases between them. Germline V gene sequence: CDR1 WNHNN, CDR2 SYGVQD (reference sequence). The CDR3 reads CASSSRVEGEQYF. In DNA form, the CDR3 reads TGCGCCAGCAGTAGCAGGGTAGAAGGGGAGCAGTACTTC.

The CDR3 loop reads CSVVLGDQPQHF. CDR3 bases: TGCAGCGTAGTCTTAGGAGATCAGCCCCAGCATTTT. The rearrangement uses TRBV29-1 and TRBJ1-5, with no clear D. Trimming took 6 bases from V and 5 from J, leaving 11 bases between them. The CDR3 covers 12 residues. Germline V gene data show CDR1 as SQVTM and CDR2 as ANQGSEA. Full variable domain (missing parts from reference TRBV29-1 and TRBJ1-5): SAVISQKPSRDICQRGTSLTIQCQVDSQVTMMFWYRQQPGQSLTLIATANQGSEATYESGFVIDKFPISRPNLTFSTLTVSNMSPEDSSIYLCSVVLGDQPQHFGDGTRLSIL.

J is TRBJ2-2 and V is TRBV7-3; no definite D call. CDR3 size: 15 residues. Between the trimmed V and J ends, which lost 2 bases and 4 bases, there was a span of 11 bases. The germline V gene encodes CDR1 SGHTA and CDR2 FQGTGA. In DNA, the CDR3 is TGTGCCAGCAGCTTAGGGCTAGTTTCCACCGGGGAGCTGTTTTTT. Protein sequence: CASSLGLVSTGELFF.

The chain links TRBV7-9 to TRBJ2-1, with D possibly being TRBD2 (6 bases). This CDR3 region has 14 residues. Trimming removed 2 bases at V and 6 bases at J, with 11 bases between. Germline values: CDR1 SEHNR, CDR2 FQNEAQ (reference sequence). CDR3 nucleotides: TGTGCCAGCAGCTTATCGTACGGGAGCAATGAGCAGTTCTTC. Amino acid sequence: CASSLSYGSNEQFF.

This clone has only a few counts. J is TRBJ1-2 and V is TRBV2, with D tentatively TRBD1 (5 bases). CDR1 is SNHLY, CDR2 FYNNEI, per germline. The CDR3 contains 12 residues. V shed 5 bases and J shed 4 bases, with 8 bases lying between them. CDR3 DNA sequence: TGTGCCAGCAGTTCAGGGCTCTATGGCTACACCTTC. Its translation: CASSSGLYGYTF. Drawing the rest from reference TRBV2 and TRBJ1-2, the complete variable domain is EPEVTQTPSHQVTQMGQEVILRCVPISNHLYFYWYRQILGQKVEFLVSFYNNEISEKSEIFDDQFSVERPDGSNFTLKIRSTKLEDSAMYFCASSSGLYGYTFGSGTRLTVV.

The chain carries TRBV28 and TRBJ1-5; 8 bases align to TRBD1. Looked up from germline, CDR1 is MDHEN and CDR2 is SYDVKM. Trimming removed 2 bases from V and 6 bases from J; junction bases left unmatched: 6. CDR3 size: 15 residues. The CDR3 region is CASSLATGASQPQHF. The CDR3, as DNA: TGTGCCAGCAGTTTAGCGACAGGGGCAAGTCAGCCCCAGCATTTT.

This clone was seen only once. This sequence joins TRBV6-5 and TRBJ2-5, with D hard to call. Germline CDR1 reads MNHEY; CDR2 reads SVGAGI. CDR3 length: 13 residues. Trimming removed 6 bases from V and 7 bases from J, with 15 bases in between. The CDR3 protein is CASRTPGLGTQYF. The CDR3 DNA sequence: TGTGCCAGCAGAACACCCGGGTTGGGGACCCAGTACTTC.

The CDR3 DNA sequence: TGTGCCAGCTCACCAGGCGGGGGGCGCATCTATGGCTACACCTTC. It codes for CASSPGGGRIYGYTF. The chain carries TRBV18 and TRBJ1-2, with D possibly being TRBD1 (6 bases). The length of the CDR3 is 15 residues. From germline, CDR1 is KGHSH and CDR2 LQKENI. V was pared by 2 bases and J by 4 bases, with 14 bases between.

Turning to this clone: Other nucleotide sequences from this sample produce the same CDR3. V usage is TRBV5-1 and J usage is TRBJ2-7; D is undetermined. Germline V gene lookup returns CDR1 SGHRS and CDR2 YFSETQ. This CDR3 is 14 amino acids long. V was shortened by 4 bases and J by 2 bases, with 13 bases between the two germline ends. The CDR3 spells CASSLGLGPYEQYF. DNA for the CDR3: TGCGCCAGCAGCCTGGGTCTGGGCCCCTACGAGCAGTACTTC.

Concerning this clone itself: Within the sample, other DNA sequences also encode this same CDR3. V and J are TRBV29-1 and TRBJ2-7, with 7 bases fitting TRBD1. The J segment lost 0 bases and the V segment lost 6 bases, leaving 2 bases of the junction unmatched. Germline lookup yields CDR1 SQVTM and CDR2 ANQGSEA. The length of the CDR3 is 12 residues. In nucleotides, the CDR3 is TGCAGCGTCGGACAGGCCTCCTACGAGCAGTACTTC. This gives the protein CSVGQASYEQYF.